The entry below gives a single T cell receptor beta chain sequence along with its context. Its antigen remains unknown. This sample was included in a study of PD-1 blockade in mismatch repair-deficient tumors. Regarding the study as a whole: Tumor-resident clones, often undetectable pretreatment in blood, expanded then contracted after pembrolizumab.

The assay was immunoSEQ multiplex PCR, and TCRdb's table has in-frame clones only and misses some. The sample carries about 24,000 clones, nearly 85% recorded once. PCR or immunohistochemistry showed mismatch repair deficiency in every enrolled patient. V was pared by 0 bases and J by 4 bases, with 8 bases of the junction left unmatched. CDR3 size: 17 residues. Germline CDR1 MGHRA, CDR2 YSYEKL. The specimen was peripheral blood, collected 12 weeks after starting pembrolizumab. The chain has TRBV4-1 and TRBJ2-3; 9 bases align to TRBD2. The clonotype originates from an adult with mismatch repair-deficient cancer. CDR3 protein: CASSQDLAGGVADTQYF. The DNA of the CDR3 is TGCGCCAGCAGCCAAGATTTGGCGGGAGGGGTCGCAGATACGCAGTATTTT.